The clone carrying this T cell receptor (beta chain) was seen once. The V gene lost 1 base and the J gene lost 4 bases, with 13 bases spanning the gap. This CDR3 comprises 15 residues. Germline values: CDR1 SEHNR, CDR2 FQNEAQ (reference sequence). It was with 60 Vbeta and 13 Jbeta primers that the PCR ran. Libraries were prepared by immunoSEQ multiplex PCR; TCRdb keeps only in-frame clonotypes and omits some of them. The sample carries approximately 87,000 clones, approximately 84% recorded once. This specimen belongs to a study of cytomegalovirus exposure and HLA in healthy donors. Study information: An earlier analysis identified 117 million unique TCR beta sequences in approximately 190 million T cells.

This chain links TRBV7-9 with TRBJ1-2; no reliable D call. Sequencing was carried out using PBMCs. The clonotype was recovered from a woman aged 18-29 years in good health and CMV-seropositive. The CDR3 DNA reads TGTGCCAGCAGCTTAGTTCGGGTCGCCGTCTATGGCTACACCTTC. Translated: CASSLVRVAVYGYTF.